The 3 T cell receptor beta chains below all came from one sample that was sequenced in a study of blood T cell repertoires in COVID-19. Profiling relied on immunoSEQ multiplex PCR, and the TCRdb table lists in-frame clones only, not all of them. This sample has hundreds of thousands of clones; about 89% occur once, and the top ten carry around 1.7%. Sequences were obtained from peripheral blood. All receptors come from a woman between 55 and 75 years old who had recovered from COVID-19.

This rearrangement joins TRBV11-3 to TRBJ2-7; TRBD1 matches at 8 bases. CDR1 SGHNT and CDR2 YENEEA come from the germline V gene. This CDR3 is 16 amino acids long. After removal of 3 bases from V and 2 bases from J, the junction contained 9 bases not matched to a gene. DNA for the CDR3: TGTGCCAGCAGCTTCGGATACGGGACAGGAGCCTACGAGCAGTACTTC. Encoded protein: CASSFGYGTGAYEQYF.

V is TRBV3-1 (or the pseudogene TRBV3-2) and J is TRBJ2-2; no clear D. Germline V gene data show CDR1 as LGHDT and CDR2 as YNNKEL (reference sequence). The CDR3 is 12 amino acids. The V and J ends lost 2 bases and 5 bases respectively, with 3 bases between them. CDR3 DNA sequence: TGTGCCAGCAGCCAAACTACCGGGGAGCTGTTTTTT. This encodes CASSQTTGELFF.

This clone was picked up a small number of times. The chain joins TRBV27 to TRBJ1-5, with 10 nucleotides matching TRBD1. CDR3 length: 17 amino acids. V lost 1 base to trimming and J lost 6 bases; unmatched junction nucleotides: 9. Germline values: CDR1 MNHEY, CDR2 SMNVEV (reference sequence). Written as DNA, the CDR3 is TGTGCCAGCAGTTTATTTCCCCCGGGACAGGGGTTTCAGCCCCAGCATTTT. This encodes CASSLFPPGQGFQPQHF.